The present T cell receptor (beta chain) was sequenced within a study of shared clonotypes between healthy human individuals. With regard to this clone: No antigen is known for it.

This table comes from immunoSEQ multiplex PCR, and its TCRdb copy is limited to in-frame clones, with some not included. The table lists 300,000 to 400,000 clones, over 75% of them singletons, with about a sixth in the top ten. The V gene end was trimmed by 3 bases and the J gene end by 3 bases; junction bases not matched to a gene: 4. The CDR3 has 14 residues. Germline CDR1 MGHRA, CDR2 YSYEKL. Study outcomes and limitations: Naive CD4 clonotype sharing across a few donors was 4% to 5.5%. Collection of samples was limited to blood; tissue repertoires likely differ.

V and J are TRBV4-1 and TRBJ2-7, with 8 bases identical to TRBD1. The receptor was isolated from a man aged 18 to 30 in good health. The sample taken for sequencing was memory CD8+ T cells sorted from blood. Subset noted: CD45RO+ cells pooled with CCR7-negative TemRA cells. This CDR3 is CASSQIGQGYEQYF. CDR3 nucleotides: TGCGCCAGCAGCCAGATAGGACAGGGCTACGAGCAGTACTTC.